Sequencing of this T cell receptor (beta chain) was carried out in a study of T cells in localized non-small cell lung cancer. Whole-study results and caveats: Higher T cell density in the blood was associated with longer overall survival, whereas higher adjacent-lung clonality associated with shorter survival. Maximal T cell clonality occurred in uninvolved adjacent lung, with tumor ranking below it. Adjacent lung tissue had a median 57 of the top 100 clones found in the tumor.

Trimming pared 0 bases from V and 6 bases from J, leaving 5 bases between. This CDR3 has 12 residues. Germline assignment: CDR1 GTSNPN and CDR2 SVGIG (reference sequence). With respect to this clone: Its target is not known.

The repertoire was sequenced with immunoSEQ multiplex PCR; TCRdb's copy has only in-frame clones and lacks some. The table records roughly 58,000 clones, roughly four fifths of them present only once. The origin of this receptor is a man aged 35 to 69 with stage II lung adenocarcinoma. The chain has TRBV30 and TRBJ2-2; the D is unclear. The source material was PBMCs, sampled before any cancer treatment. CDR3 DNA: TGTGCCTGGAGTGTAACCCCCGGGGAGCTGTTTTTT. Translating it yields CAWSVTPGELFF.